The 7 T cell receptor beta chains presented below share a single source sample, sequenced in a study of breast tumors, draining lymph nodes, adjacent tissues. Axillary draining lymph nodes of breast cancer patients supplied the node samples. A single record per CDR3 protein comes from TCRdb applying MiXCR to the multiplex PCR reads. This sample yields approximately 230,000 distinct CDR3 sequences, of which less than 45% are seen a single time; approximately 3.7% belongs to the top ten. The sample consisted of axillary lymph node tissue. These TCRs come from a female donor with breast cancer. Some clones in this sample may be carry-over from other donors' samples.

This clonotype was counted only a few times. This chain connects TRBV20-1 to TRBJ2-1, with 8 bases fitting TRBD2. The CDR3 is made up of 13 amino acids. Germline assignment: CDR1 DFQATT and CDR2 SNEGSKA (reference sequence). J gave up 3 bases and V 5 bases, and 3 bases lay outside the gene matches. CDR3 nucleotide sequence: TGCAGTGCTCCCCGGGGGGGCTACAATGAGCAGTTCTTC. Its protein product is CSAPRGGYNEQFF.

This clonotype appeared many times. V gene TRBV6-6 combines with J gene TRBJ2-3, with D hard to call. Germline V lookup: CDR1 MNHNY, CDR2 SVGAGI (reference sequence). CDR3 size: 14 residues. V dropped 2 bases and J dropped 2 bases, with 8 bases sitting between them. The CDR3 DNA reads TGTGCCAGCAGTTACCGCGCCTCCACAGATACGCAGTATTTT. Its translation: CASSYRASTDTQYF.

There are many counts of this clonotype. The CDR3: CASSRQKGALDGYTF. The CDR3, as DNA: TGTGCCAGCAGCCGTCAGAAGGGGGCCCTAGATGGCTACACCTTC. V and J are TRBV6-6 and TRBJ1-2; 7 bases are a match to TRBD1. J lost 6 bases, V lost 6 bases, and 13 bases had no gene match. The CDR3 is made up of 15 amino acids. Germline V CDR1 and CDR2: MNHNY, SVGAGI (reference sequence).

This clonotype was seen repeatedly, ten times or more. This rearrangement joins TRBV7-8 to TRBJ2-3, with 7 positions matching TRBD1. V was clipped by 1 base and J by 2 bases; unmatched bases: 6. The CDR3 runs 16 residues. CDR1 is SGHVS and CDR2 is FQNEAQ in the germline V gene. CDR3 residues: CASSLVGGQLTDTQYF. The CDR3 DNA reads TGTGCCAGCAGCTTAGTTGGGGGACAGCTCACAGATACGCAGTATTTT.

This chain uses TRBV29-1 with TRBJ2-1; no clear D. The V and J ends lost 1 base and 9 bases respectively, with 10 bases between them. The germline gives CDR1 SQVTM, CDR2 ANQGSEA. The CDR3 has 12 amino acids. CDR3: CSVEAVYAEQFF. For the CDR3, the DNA is TGCAGCGTTGAAGCGGTCTACGCTGAGCAGTTCTTC.

In this sample, this clonotype turned up a few times. The gene calls are TRBV10-3 and TRBJ2-5; a possible D gene is TRBD2 (7 bases). Germline-derived CDR1 and CDR2 are ENHRY and SYGVKD. The CDR3 is 14 amino acids. Trimming took off 9 bases at V and 1 base at J, with 15 bases between the two ends. The CDR3 protein is CAIRGGGFQETQYF. CDR3 nucleotides: TGTGCCATAAGGGGGGGGGGGTTCCAAGAGACCCAGTACTTC.

This clonotype has at least ten counts. The chain joins TRBV2 to TRBJ2-4; D not resolved. The CDR3 contains 11 residues. Trimming cost V 3 bases and J 11 bases, with 8 bases left between them. Germline V gene data show CDR1 as SNHLY and CDR2 as FYNNEI. CDR3: CASSDSWVQYF. In nucleotides, the CDR3 is TGTGCCAGCAGTGACAGTTGGGTTCAGTACTTC.